This T cell receptor beta chain came from a study of shared clonotypes between healthy human individuals. Overall study context: The composition of the donors was two women and a few men aged 18 to 49.

Sequencing used immunoSEQ multiplex PCR; TCRdb keeps in-frame clones, though not all of them. The sample consists of under 130,000 clones, about 70% of them appearing once. This clone was detected a few times. The target antigen is unknown. Germline V CDR1 and CDR2: SGHAT, FQNNGV. V was trimmed by 2 bases and J by 2 bases, leaving 13 bases between them. The CDR3 is 15 amino acids. Regarding the study as a whole: Sampling used blood alone; tissue repertoires probably differ. Clonotype sharing levels among donors were expected to vary with sequencing depth.

The receptor was isolated from a woman under 40 in good health. The V call is TRBV11-2, the J call TRBJ2-7; D is unresolved. Sample: memory CD8+ T cells sorted from blood. Indicated subset: CD45RO+ cells pooled with CCR7-negative TemRA cells. The CDR3 here is CASSLRRADTYEQYF. The CDR3 DNA is TGTGCCAGCAGCTTACGGAGAGCCGACACCTACGAGCAGTACTTC. The full variable domain, with the rest looked up from reference TRBV11-2 and TRBJ2-7, is EAGVAQSPRYKIIEKRQSVAFWCNPISGHATLYWYQQILGQGPKLLIQFQNNGVVDDSQLPKDRFSAERLKGVDSTLKIQPAKLEDSAVYLCASSLRRADTYEQYFGPGTRLTVT.